A selection of T cell receptor beta chains follows, all from one sample in a study of Ad26.COV2.S vaccination and SARS-CoV-2 variants. The repertoire was sequenced with immunoSEQ multiplex PCR; TCRdb's copy has only in-frame clones and lacks some. The sample has about 480,000 clones, 87% seen once; the top ten hold roughly 13%. The input for sequencing was peripheral blood, taken in a trial of Ad26.COV2.S vaccine versus placebo. These receptors were taken from a person aged 18-65 years who received the Ad26.COV2.S COVID-19 vaccine or a placebo. CDR3s include the opening cysteine and the closing phenylalanine or tryptophan. The D gene is left open where the match is weak.

9 | . | TRBV20-1 | CRGPGEQFF
15 | . | TRBV18 | CASSQIGQTNTEAFF
14 | . | TRBV15 | CATSREGLSYEQYF
15 | . | TRBV14 | CASSQGAGPNTEAFF
15 | TRBD2 | TRBV7-2 | CASSLGLAGESEQYF
15 | TRBD1 | TRBV5-1 | CASSLRQGNTGELFF
14 | . | TRBV24-1 | CATSIQDSNQPQHF
13 | TRBD2 | TRBV19 | CATGFRRGETQYF
14 | TRBD1 | TRBV11-2 | CASRRPGQGFEQYF
15 | . | TRBV4-2 | CASSQAHAQTLEAFF
13 | TRBD1 | TRBV19 | CASGTGGPDTQYF
17 | TRBD2 | TRBV5-4 | CASSSGLAGAQYNEQFF
14 | TRBD1 | TRBV7-3 | CASSGTGGTGELFF
16 | . | TRBV3-1/TRBV3-2 | CASSQVNLAGKNEQFF
13 | . | TRBV7-3 | CASSEGLGNTIYF
15 | TRBD1 | TRBV7-9 | CASSPGTATLEKLFF
11 | . | TRBV7-2 | CASRLGNEQFF
15 | TRBD1 | TRBV4-3 | CASSQTGGLNEKLFF
15 | TRBD2 | TRBV7-3 | CASSQRPGLETEQFF